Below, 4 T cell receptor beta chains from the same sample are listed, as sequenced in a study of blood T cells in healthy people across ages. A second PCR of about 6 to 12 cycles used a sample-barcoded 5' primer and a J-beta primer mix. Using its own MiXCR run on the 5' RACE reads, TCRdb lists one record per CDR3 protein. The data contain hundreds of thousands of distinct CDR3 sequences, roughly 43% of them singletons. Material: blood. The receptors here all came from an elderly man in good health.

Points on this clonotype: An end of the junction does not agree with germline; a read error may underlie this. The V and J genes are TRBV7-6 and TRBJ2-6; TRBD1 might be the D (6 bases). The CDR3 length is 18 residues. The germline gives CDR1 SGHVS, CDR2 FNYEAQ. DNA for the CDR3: TGTGCCAGCAGCTTAGGTCAGGGGAAGGATAATGGGACCAACGTCCTGACTTTC. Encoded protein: CASSLGQGKDNGTNVLTF.

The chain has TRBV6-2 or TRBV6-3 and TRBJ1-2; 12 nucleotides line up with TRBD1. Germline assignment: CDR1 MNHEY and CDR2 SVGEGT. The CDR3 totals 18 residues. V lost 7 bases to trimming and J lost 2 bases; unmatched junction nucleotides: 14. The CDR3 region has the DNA TGTGCCAGCAAGCATTCGGGGACAGGGGGCGCCGGGAACTATGGCTACACCTTC. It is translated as CASKHSGTGGAGNYGYTF.

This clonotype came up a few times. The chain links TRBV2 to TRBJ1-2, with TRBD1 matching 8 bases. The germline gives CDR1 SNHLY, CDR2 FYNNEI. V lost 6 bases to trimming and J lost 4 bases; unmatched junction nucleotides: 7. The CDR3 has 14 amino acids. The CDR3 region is CASRSTGDTYGYTF. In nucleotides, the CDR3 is TGTGCCAGCAGATCGACAGGGGATACCTATGGCTACACCTTC. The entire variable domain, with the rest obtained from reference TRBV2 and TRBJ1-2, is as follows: EPEVTQTPSHQVTQMGQEVILRCVPISNHLYFYWYRQILGQKVEFLVSFYNNEISEKSEIFDDQFSVERPDGSNFTLKIRSTKLEDSAMYFCASRSTGDTYGYTFGSGTRLTVV.

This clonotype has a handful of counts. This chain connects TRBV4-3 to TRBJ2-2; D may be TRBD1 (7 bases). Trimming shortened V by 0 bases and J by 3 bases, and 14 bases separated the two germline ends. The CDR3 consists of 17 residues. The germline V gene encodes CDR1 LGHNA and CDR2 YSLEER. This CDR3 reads CASSQEYDREDTGELFF. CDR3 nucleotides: TGCGCCAGCAGCCAAGAGTACGACAGGGAGGACACCGGGGAGCTGTTTTTT.